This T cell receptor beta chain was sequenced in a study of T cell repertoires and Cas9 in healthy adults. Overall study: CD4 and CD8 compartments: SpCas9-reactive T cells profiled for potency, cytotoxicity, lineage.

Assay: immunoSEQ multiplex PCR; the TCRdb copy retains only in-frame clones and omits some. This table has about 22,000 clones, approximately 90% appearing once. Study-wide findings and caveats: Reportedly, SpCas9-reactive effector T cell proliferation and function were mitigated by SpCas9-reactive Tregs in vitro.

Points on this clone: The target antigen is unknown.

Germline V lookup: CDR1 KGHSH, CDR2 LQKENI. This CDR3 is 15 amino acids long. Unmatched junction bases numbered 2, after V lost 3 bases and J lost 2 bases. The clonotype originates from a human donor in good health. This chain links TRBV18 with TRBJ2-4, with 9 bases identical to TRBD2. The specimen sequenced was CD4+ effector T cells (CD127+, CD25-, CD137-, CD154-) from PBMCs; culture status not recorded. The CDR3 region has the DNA TGTGCCAGCTCACCGGGACTAGCACCCAAAAACATTCAGTACTTC. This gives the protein CASSPGLAPKNIQYF.